Following are 6 T cell receptor beta chains from one sample sequenced in a study of cytomegalovirus exposure and HLA in healthy donors. Primers for the PCR totalled 60 Vbeta and 13 Jbeta. TCRdb's copy holds only in-frame clones and misses some; the assay was immunoSEQ multiplex PCR. The sample includes some 72,000 clones. Sequenced input: PBMCs. Source of these receptors: a man aged 35 to 55 in good health and CMV-seronegative.

A word on this clone: Germline and junction disagree at one end, which may indicate a read error. V usage is TRBV19 and J usage is TRBJ2-7; maybe TRBD1 (6 bases). The CDR3 covers 15 residues. CDR1 and CDR2 from the germline V gene are LNHDA and SQIVND (reference sequence). CDR3 DNA: TGTGCCAGTAGTATAGGACGGGACACCTCCTACGGGCAGTACTTC. As protein: CASSIGRDTSYGQYF.

The V and J genes are TRBV5-1 and TRBJ2-1; 12 bases agree with TRBD2. The V gene end was trimmed by 4 bases and the J gene end by 0 bases; junction bases not matched to a gene: 14. The CDR3 runs 20 residues. Germline-derived CDR1 and CDR2 are SGHRS and YFSETQ. The CDR3 is CASSLNPTSGGRSSYNEQFF. DNA for the CDR3: TGCGCCAGCAGCCTCAACCCGACTAGCGGGGGCAGGAGCTCCTACAATGAGCAGTTCTTC. The entire variable domain, with the rest obtained from reference TRBV5-1 and TRBJ2-1, is as follows: KAGVTQTPRYLIKTRGQQVTLSCSPISGHRSVSWYQQTPGQGLQFLFEYFSETQRNKGNFPGRFSGRQFSNSRSEMNVSTLELGDSALYLCASSLNPTSGGRSSYNEQFFGPGTRLTVL.

The chain combines TRBV27 with TRBJ2-2, with D possibly TRBD2 on 6 matching bases. The germline gives CDR1 MNHEY, CDR2 SMNVEV (reference sequence). V gave up 2 bases and J gave up 6 bases, with 16 bases separating them. The CDR3 sequence is 16 residues long. The CDR3 loop reads CASSLVYGGIAGELFF. The CDR3 DNA follows: TGTGCCAGCAGTTTAGTGTATGGAGGGATCGCCGGGGAGCTGTTTTTT.

The gene calls are TRBV6-5 and TRBJ1-5; D gene uncertain. CDR1 and CDR2 from the germline V gene are MNHEY and SVGAGI. V shed 5 bases and J shed 0 bases, with 5 bases lying between them. The CDR3 is 13 amino acids. The CDR3 here is CASSQYSNQPQHF. In nucleotides, the CDR3 is TGTGCCAGCAGTCAGTATAGCAATCAGCCCCAGCATTTT.

The chain couples TRBV19 to TRBJ2-1; 12 nucleotides line up with TRBD2. J lost 4 bases, V lost 7 bases, and 2 bases had no gene match. The CDR3 length is 14 residues. CDR1 LNHDA and CDR2 SQIVND come from the germline V gene (reference sequence). The CDR3 reads CASTGLAGYNEQFF. In nucleotides, the CDR3 is TGTGCCAGTACAGGACTAGCGGGGTACAATGAGCAGTTCTTC.

The chain joins TRBV5-6 to TRBJ2-3; D not certain. V was trimmed by 1 base and J by 6 bases, leaving 3 bases between them. The CDR3 length is 11 residues. In germline, CDR1 is SGHDT, CDR2 YYEEEE. This CDR3 reads CASSLRDTQYF. DNA for the CDR3: TGTGCCAGCAGCTTGCGGGATACGCAGTATTTT.